Listed below are T cell receptor beta chains from one sample, sequenced in a study of cytomegalovirus exposure and HLA in healthy donors. TCRdb's table, derived via immunoSEQ multiplex PCR, lists solely in-frame clones and lacks some. Among 300,000 to 400,000 clones listed, approximately 91% were seen once. The source material was PBMCs. The receptors were gathered from a man aged 30 to 39 in good health and CMV-seronegative. Both conserved end residues are part of each CDR3. Fields, in order: clone size, D gene, V gene, J gene, CDR3 length, CDR3 DNA, CDR3 protein. The D gene is left open where the match is weak. For some rows the clone size is stated as once, few or many, or as a class when expanded; others skip it.

.	.	TRBV5-1	TRBJ2-7	15	TGCGCCAGCAGCTATAATGCTGAGGTCTCCTACGAGCAGTACTTC	CASSYNAEVSYEQYF
.	.	TRBV6-6	TRBJ2-7	12	TGTGCCAGCGGGGGCCAATCCTACGAGCAGTACTTC	CASGGQSYEQYF
.	.	TRBV4-2	TRBJ2-3	16	TGTGCCAGCAGCCATCCCTTGGGGCAGAGGCCAGATACGCAGTATTTT	CASSHPLGQRPDTQYF
few	TRBD1	TRBV19	TRBJ1-1	14	TGTGCCAGTAGTACGACAGGGGTGAACACTGAAGCTTTCTTT	CASSTTGVNTEAFF
.	TRBD1	TRBV6-6	TRBJ1-6	13	TGTGCCAGCTCCCGACAGGGGGATTCACCCCTCCACTTT	CASSRQGDSPLHF
.	TRBD2	TRBV5-6	TRBJ2-2	15	TGTGCCAGCAGCTTGCGACGGACTAGGGCCGGGGAGCTGTTTTTT	CASSLRRTRAGELFF
once	.	TRBV27	TRBJ2-3	13	TGTGCCAGCAGTTCGCGTGAAGTGTATACGCAGTATTTT	CASSSREVYTQYF
.	TRBD1	TRBV7-9	TRBJ1-1	16	TGTGCCAGCAGCTTAGGACAACCGGGACAGGGAAATAGAGCTTTCTTT	CASSLGQPGQGNRAFF
.	TRBD2	TRBV19	TRBJ2-7	14	TGTGCCAGTGGGAGCGGGACTAGCGTGAACGAGCAGTACTTC	CASGSGTSVNEQYF
.	TRBD1	TRBV6-1	TRBJ2-3	16	TGTGCCAGCAGTGTTCGGACAGGGTCTAGCACAGATACGCAGTATTTT	CASSVRTGSSTDTQYF
.	TRBD1	TRBV11-2	TRBJ2-7	16	TGTGCCAGCAGCTGGTTTCCCGGGACAGGGTCCTACGAGCAGTACTTC	CASSWFPGTGSYEQYF
.	.	TRBV29-1	TRBJ1-5	13	TGCAGCGTTGGTCAGGACAGAAATCAGCCCCAGCATTTT	CSVGQDRNQPQHF
.	.	TRBV19	TRBJ1-2	12	TGTGCCAGTAGTATGGGGGGTTCGGGCTACACCTTC	CASSMGGSGYTF
few	.	TRBV5-4	TRBJ1-2	15	TGTGCCAGCAGCCCAGGACAGTTCTCTAACTATGGCTACACCTTC	CASSPGQFSNYGYTF